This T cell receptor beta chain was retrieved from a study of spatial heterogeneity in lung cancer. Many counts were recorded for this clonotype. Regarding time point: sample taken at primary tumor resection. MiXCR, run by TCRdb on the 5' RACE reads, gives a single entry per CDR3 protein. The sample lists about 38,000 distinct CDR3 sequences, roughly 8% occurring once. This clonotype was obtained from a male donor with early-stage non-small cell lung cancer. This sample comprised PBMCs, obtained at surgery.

The CDR3 region is CASSLDGARRDTQYF. CDR3 nucleotide sequence: TGTGCCAGCAGCTTAGATGGGGCCCGGCGGGATACGCAGTATTTT. The rearrangement joins TRBV7-2 to TRBJ2-3; D is possibly TRBD1 (5 bases). V gave up 1 base and J gave up 6 bases, with 14 bases separating them. Germline V gene lookup returns CDR1 SGHTA and CDR2 FQGNSA. The CDR3 covers 15 residues.